Shown below are 17 T cell receptor beta chains from a single sample sequenced in a study of CD8 T cell repertoires and HIV-1 epitope variants. The data were produced by immunoSEQ multiplex PCR, yet TCRdb's version contains in-frame clones alone and is incomplete. The table records thousands of clones, approximately 60% of them present only once. These TCRs' antigens remain unknown. Sequencing was performed on cultured CD8+ T cells derived from PBMCs. These receptors were obtained from a male donor with HIV.

V usage is TRBV15 and J usage is TRBJ2-6; tentatively, D is TRBD1 or TRBD2 (5 bases each). The CDR3 runs to 18 residues. From germline, CDR1 is LNHNV and CDR2 YYDKDF (reference sequence). The V end lost 1 base, the J end lost 1 base, and 14 bases lay between the germline ends. The CDR3 nucleotides are TGTGCCACCAGCAGAGTCACGTCGTGGGGGTCTGGGGCCAACGTCCTGACTTTC. The encoded protein is CATSRVTSWGSGANVLTF.

V gene TRBV5-8 combines with J gene TRBJ1-1; TRBD1 aligns across 9 bases. The CDR3 extends over 15 amino acids. J was trimmed by 5 bases and V by 4 bases; bases with no gene match: 9. Germline V gene lookup returns CDR1 SGHTS and CDR2 YDEGEE. CDR3 region: CASSGHRGQETEAFF. DNA for the CDR3: TGTGCCAGCAGCGGGCACAGGGGGCAGGAGACTGAAGCTTTCTTT.

This rearrangement joins TRBV11-2 to TRBJ1-1; D unclear. Germline assignment: CDR1 SGHAT and CDR2 FQNNGV. V lost 5 bases and J lost 5, with 18 bases in between. The CDR3 loop spans 15 amino acids. The CDR3 DNA reads as TGTGCCAGCAGCCCGGACTCCCAGCTGATGACTGAAGCTTTCTTT. Its protein product is CASSPDSQLMTEAFF.

This clone was picked up a small number of times. The chain has TRBV28 and TRBJ2-7, with D hard to call. V lost 4 bases and J lost 2, with 12 bases in between. CDR1 MDHEN and CDR2 SYDVKM come from the germline V gene. This CDR3 is 14 amino acids long. The CDR3 loop is CASSSDVSAYEQYF. The CDR3 nucleotides are TGTGCCAGCAGTTCAGATGTCTCGGCCTACGAGCAGTACTTC.

J is TRBJ2-2 and V is TRBV9; D is possibly TRBD2 (6 bases). The CDR3 is 14 residues long. Trimming cost V 0 bases and J 4 bases, with 7 bases left between them. CDR1 is SGDLS and CDR2 is YYNGEE in the germline V gene. The CDR3 protein is CASSVGGGTGELFF. For the CDR3, the DNA is TGTGCCAGCAGCGTAGGGGGAGGCACCGGGGAGCTGTTTTTT.

V gene TRBV10-3 combines with J gene TRBJ2-1; 8 nucleotides align to TRBD2. The ends lost 4 bases at V and 6 bases at J; junction bases unmatched: 2. Germline CDR1 reads ENHRY; CDR2 reads SYGVKD. CDR3 size: 13 residues. The CDR3 DNA is TGTGCCATCAGTGTTAGCGGGGCCAATGAGCAGTTCTTC. This gives the protein CAISVSGANEQFF.

The rearrangement uses TRBV11-1 and TRBJ2-7, with 13 nucleotides matching TRBD2. The J segment lost 6 bases and the V segment lost 6 bases, leaving 17 bases of the junction unmatched. The CDR3 totals 18 residues. Per the germline V gene, CDR1 is SGHAT and CDR2 is FQDESV (reference sequence). CDR3 bases: TGTGCCAGCAGTCTCACATCGACTAGCGGGGGGCCTTCTGGCGAGCAGTACTTC. Its translation: CASSLTSTSGGPSGEQYF.

This chain connects TRBV4-3 to TRBJ1-4, with a possible D match to TRBD1 (6 bases). The CDR3 has 15 residues. V was clipped by 4 bases and J by 7 bases, with 16 bases between them. Germline CDR1 LGHNA, CDR2 YSLEER. CDR3 in amino acids: CASSLSQGMGEKLFF. CDR3 DNA sequence: TGCGCCAGCAGCCTAAGTCAGGGGATGGGTGAAAAACTGTTTTTT.

This chain links TRBV6-1 with TRBJ1-1, with D unresolved. The CDR3 is 12 residues long. The V end lost 7 bases, the J end lost 8 bases, and 14 bases lay between the germline ends. Germline V lookup: CDR1 MNHNS, CDR2 SASEGT. The CDR3 coding sequence is TGTGCCAGCATTTCCCGAACGACAGAAGCTTTCTTT. It encodes CASISRTTEAFF.

The J gene is TRBJ2-7, the V gene TRBV5-8; D is undetermined. Germline CDR1 reads SGHTS; CDR2 reads YDEGEE. The CDR3 covers 11 residues. V was clipped by 1 base and J by 5 bases, with 4 bases between them. For the CDR3, the DNA is TGTGCCAGCAGCTTGTCCCACGAGCAGTACTTC. This translates into CASSLSHEQYF.

This clone came up a few times. This chain uses TRBV28 with TRBJ2-7; 9 bases map to TRBD1. Per the germline V gene, CDR1 is MDHEN and CDR2 is SYDVKM. V lost 6 bases to trimming and J lost 5 bases; unmatched junction nucleotides: 8. CDR3 length equals 14 residues. The CDR3 here is CASRPGQGSHEQYF. CDR3 DNA: TGTGCCAGCAGGCCTGGACAGGGGTCCCACGAGCAGTACTTC.

This rearrangement joins TRBV27 to TRBJ2-1, with 7 positions matching TRBD2. The trim removed 6 bases at V and 4 bases at J, leaving 9 bases unmatched. Germline V gives CDR1 MNHEY, CDR2 SMNVEV (reference sequence). The CDR3 totals 15 residues. Here the CDR3 reads CASRQLARDYNEQFF. CDR3 sequence (DNA): TGTGCCAGCAGACAACTAGCGAGGGATTACAATGAGCAGTTCTTC.

The chain has TRBV9 and TRBJ2-3, with D tentatively TRBD1 (6 bases). Between the trimmed V and J ends, which lost 6 bases and 0 bases, there was a span of 11 bases. Germline V gene lookup returns CDR1 SGDLS and CDR2 YYNGEE. The CDR3 sequence is 14 residues long. The CDR3 here is CASKSTGSTDTQYF. CDR3 in DNA: TGTGCCAGCAAGAGTACAGGGAGCACAGATACGCAGTATTTT.

The rearrangement joins TRBV6-5 to TRBJ1-1, with D perhaps matching TRBD1 (5 bases). The CDR3 runs 12 residues. Germline CDR1 and CDR2: MNHEY and SVGAGI. V shed 3 bases and J shed 5 bases, with 7 bases lying between them. The CDR3 DNA sequence: TGTGCCAGCAGTTATGGGGGGACTGAAGCTTTCTTT. Amino acids: CASSYGGTEAFF.

This clone was seen more than once but under ten times. This sequence joins TRBV6-1 and TRBJ1-2; 7 bases are a match to TRBD1. The CDR3 is made up of 14 amino acids. J lost 10 bases, V lost 5 bases, and 13 bases had no gene match. The germline V gene encodes CDR1 MNHNS and CDR2 SASEGT. CDR3 protein: CASSTSRDRTPYTF. CDR3 in DNA: TGTGCCAGCAGTACAAGCCGGGACAGAACCCCCTACACCTTC.

This chain uses TRBV28 with TRBJ2-3; no clear D gene. V was shortened by 5 bases and J by 0 bases, with 9 bases between the two germline ends. Germline-derived CDR1 and CDR2 are MDHEN and SYDVKM. The CDR3 consists of 14 residues. CDR3 loop: CASSHPPSTDTQYF. The CDR3 DNA is TGTGCCAGCAGTCACCCCCCTAGCACAGATACGCAGTATTTT. The whole variable domain, remainder taken from reference TRBV28 and TRBJ2-3, is DVKVTQSSRYLVKRTGEKVFLECVQDMDHENMFWYRQDPGLGLRLIYFSYDVKMKEKGDIPEGYSVSREKKERFSLILESASTNQTSMYLCASSHPPSTDTQYFGPGTRLTVL.

The chain employs TRBV27 and TRBJ2-7; no definite D call. The CDR3 length is 16 residues. Germline V CDR1 and CDR2: MNHEY, SMNVEV (reference sequence). V was shortened by 6 bases and J by 0 bases, with 18 bases between the two germline ends. The CDR3 loop is CASRGTTTLGSYEQYF. The CDR3 DNA reads TGTGCCAGCAGGGGTACAACGACCCTCGGCTCCTACGAGCAGTACTTC.